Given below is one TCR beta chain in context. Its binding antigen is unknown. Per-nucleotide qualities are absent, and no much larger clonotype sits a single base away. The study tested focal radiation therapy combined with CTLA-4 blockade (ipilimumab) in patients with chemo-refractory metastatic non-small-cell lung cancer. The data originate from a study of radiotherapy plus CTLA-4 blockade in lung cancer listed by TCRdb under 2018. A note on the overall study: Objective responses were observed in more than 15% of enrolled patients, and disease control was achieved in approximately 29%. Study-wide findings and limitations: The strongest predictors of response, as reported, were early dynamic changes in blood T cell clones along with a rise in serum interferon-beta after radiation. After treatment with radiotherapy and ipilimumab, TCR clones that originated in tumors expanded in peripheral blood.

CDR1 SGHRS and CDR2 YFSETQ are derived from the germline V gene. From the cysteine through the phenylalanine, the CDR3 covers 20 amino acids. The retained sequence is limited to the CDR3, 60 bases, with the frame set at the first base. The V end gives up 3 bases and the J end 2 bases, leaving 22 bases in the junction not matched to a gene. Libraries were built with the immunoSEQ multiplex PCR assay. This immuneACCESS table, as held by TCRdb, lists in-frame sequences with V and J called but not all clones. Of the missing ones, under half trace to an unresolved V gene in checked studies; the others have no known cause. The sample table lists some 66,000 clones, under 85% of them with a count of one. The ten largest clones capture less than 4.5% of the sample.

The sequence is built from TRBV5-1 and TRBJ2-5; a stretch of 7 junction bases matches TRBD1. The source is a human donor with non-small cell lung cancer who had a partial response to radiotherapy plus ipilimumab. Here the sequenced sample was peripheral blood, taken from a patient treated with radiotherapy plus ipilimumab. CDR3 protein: CASSSNPPGQSKYIQETQYF. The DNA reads TGCGCCAGCAGCTCTAACCCCCCGGGACAGTCGAAGTATATTCAAGAGACCCAGTACTTC.